Shown below are 27 T cell receptor beta chains from a single sample sequenced in a study of graft-versus-host responses after intestinal transplantation. Graft samples were processed, releasing intraepithelial and lamina propria lymphocytes. Profiled with immunoSEQ multiplex PCR; TCRdb holds only in-frame clones, not every one. The sample has approximately 12,000 clones; under 80% are singletons. The sample in question was ileum tissue, obtained 23 days after intestinal transplant. These receptors came from a human patient who received an intestinal transplant, so some T cells may come from the graft donor.

This clone was counted only a few times. The chain combines TRBV27 with TRBJ2-2; D is ambiguous. Germline V gene data show CDR1 as MNHEY and CDR2 as SMNVEV (reference sequence). V lost 1 base and J 3 bases, leaving 6 bases between the germline ends. The CDR3 length is 14 residues. The CDR3 DNA reads TGTGCCAGCAGTTTATTTGGGGACACCGGGGAGCTGTTTTTT. Amino acids: CASSLFGDTGELFF.

The genes are TRBV4-1 and TRBJ2-7; 12 bases agree with TRBD2. The CDR3 covers 18 residues. The V and J ends lost 6 bases and 6 bases, in that order; junction bases with no gene match: 18. The germline gives CDR1 MGHRA, CDR2 YSYEKL. As DNA, the CDR3 is TGCGCCAGCAGGCGTACAGGGGGAGCTAGCGGGAGGGCCGGCGAGCAGTACTTC. Amino acids: CASRRTGGASGRAGEQYF.

CDR3 coding DNA: TGTGCCAGCAGCCTCCGAGGGGGCCTAGCGGGGGGCAATGAGCAGTTCTTC. Protein product: CASSLRGGLAGGNEQFF. The chain carries TRBV4-2 and TRBJ2-1, with 11 bases matching TRBD2. The ends lost 4 bases at V and 6 bases at J; junction bases unmatched: 11. The CDR3 has 17 amino acids. Germline V lookup: CDR1 LGHNA, CDR2 YNFKEQ.

This sequence joins TRBV5-1 and TRBJ2-1; D remains ambiguous. Germline V CDR1 and CDR2: SGHRS, YFSETQ. This CDR3 has 12 residues. V shed 4 bases and J shed 5 bases, with 7 bases lying between them. CDR3 protein: CASSPLDNEQFF. For the CDR3, the DNA is TGCGCCAGCAGCCCCTTAGACAATGAGCAGTTCTTC.

By its share, this clone is medium-sized (0.01 to 0.1%). The CDR3 nucleotides are TGCGCCAGCAGCTTGGGTTACTACGAGCAGTACTTC. It is translated as CASSLGYYEQYF. V usage is TRBV5-1 and J usage is TRBJ2-7; D ambiguous. This CDR3 comprises 12 residues. The germline V and J ends were trimmed by 0 bases and 3 bases, with 4 bases remaining between them. CDR1 is SGHRS, CDR2 YFSETQ, per germline.

V gene TRBV6-5 combines with J gene TRBJ2-7, with TRBD1 identical over 9 bases. CDR3 size: 14 residues. The V gene's germline CDR1 is MNHEY and CDR2 SVGAGI. After removal of 5 bases from V and 5 bases from J, the junction contained 7 bases not matched to a gene. The CDR3 protein is CASSVPGQGDEQYF. In DNA, the CDR3 is TGTGCCAGCAGTGTACCGGGACAGGGCGACGAGCAGTACTTC.

In DNA form, the CDR3 reads TGTGCCAGCAGCTTCGGGGCAGGGCGCGACGCTTTCTTT. Residues: CASSFGAGRDAFF. This chain connects TRBV7-3 to TRBJ1-1; TRBD1 might be the D (5 bases). Trimming removed 3 bases at V and 11 bases at J, with 16 bases between. CDR1 is SGHTA, CDR2 FQGTGA, per germline. The CDR3 has 13 amino acids.

J is TRBJ1-2 and V is TRBV28; 10 bases are a match to TRBD1. The CDR3 runs 15 residues. J gave up 6 bases and V 4 bases, and 8 bases lay outside the gene matches. Germline V gives CDR1 MDHEN, CDR2 SYDVKM. The CDR3 sequence is CASSSRGTGANGYTF. DNA of the CDR3: TGTGCCAGCAGTTCAAGGGGGACAGGGGCGAATGGCTACACCTTC.

The chain carries TRBV27 and TRBJ2-7; tentatively, D is TRBD1 (6 bases). CDR1 and CDR2 from the germline V gene are MNHEY and SMNVEV (reference sequence). The CDR3 has 16 amino acids. The V end lost 2 bases, the J end lost 5 bases, and 19 bases lay between the germline ends. DNA for the CDR3: TGTGCCAGCAGTTTAAGCAGGGGACCAAACTGGAACGAGCAGTACTTC. This sequence encodes CASSLSRGPNWNEQYF.

The chain carries TRBV27 and TRBJ2-7, with D unresolved. V shed 4 bases and J shed 1 base, with 11 bases lying between them. CDR3 length: 14 residues. CDR1 and CDR2 from the germline V gene are MNHEY and SMNVEV (reference sequence). The CDR3 is CASSSLVASYEQYF. The DNA of the CDR3 is TGTGCCAGCAGTTCCTTAGTCGCTTCCTACGAGCAGTACTTC.

This rearrangement joins TRBV7-2 to TRBJ1-5; 9 positions agree with TRBD1. Germline trimming cut 3 bases from V and 7 bases from J; bases unmatched to any gene: 13. The germline V gene has CDR1 SGHTA and CDR2 FQGNSA. The CDR3 loop spans 17 amino acids. The CDR3 loop is CASSFYNTGGAGQPQHF. For the CDR3, the DNA is TGTGCCAGCAGCTTTTACAATACAGGGGGCGCCGGGCAGCCCCAGCATTTT.

The chain carries TRBV9 and TRBJ2-7, with TRBD1 matching 10 bases. Germline CDR1 is SGDLS and CDR2 is YYNGEE. V lost 1 base and J lost 6; bases outside the gene matches: 7. The length of the CDR3 is 15 residues. CDR3 amino acids: CASSVSGTGVFEQYF. The CDR3 bases are TGTGCCAGCAGCGTATCCGGGACAGGGGTTTTCGAGCAGTACTTC.

CDR3 loop: CASRGNRGVNYGYTF. The CDR3 nucleotides read TGTGCCAGCAGGGGAAACAGGGGAGTCAACTATGGCTACACCTTC. The V call is TRBV5-6, the J call TRBJ1-2, with 7 nucleotides matching TRBD1. Trimming at V came to 5 bases and at J to 2 bases, leaving 9 bases not matched to a gene. There are 15 residues in the CDR3. Germline values: CDR1 SGHDT, CDR2 YYEEEE.

This clone has a handful of counts. This chain links TRBV6-1 with TRBJ1-2; D might be TRBD1 (5 bases). CDR3 length equals 12 residues. Trimming left V 2 bases short and J 4 bases short, with 5 bases between. Germline V lookup: CDR1 MNHNS, CDR2 SASEGT. The CDR3 here is CASSEQGYGYTF. The CDR3 nucleotides are TGTGCCAGCAGTGAACAGGGCTATGGCTACACCTTC.

This chain links TRBV29-1 with TRBJ2-3; D is ambiguous. V gave up 7 bases and J gave up 6 bases, with 23 bases separating them. Germline loops: CDR1 SQVTM, CDR2 ANQGSEA. This CDR3 contains 15 residues. CDR3 amino acids: CSAGPEAGALDTQYF. DNA for the CDR3: TGCAGCGCCGGCCCTGAGGCAGGAGCTTTGGATACGCAGTATTTT.

This chain connects TRBV5-4 to TRBJ2-2; D gene uncertain. This CDR3 contains 15 residues. Germline V gene lookup returns CDR1 SGHNT and CDR2 YYREEE (reference sequence). The V end lost 2 bases, the J end lost 4 bases, and 12 bases lay between the germline ends. The CDR3 here is CASSLNSAFTGELFF. In nucleotides, the CDR3 is TGTGCCAGCAGCTTAAATAGTGCGTTCACCGGGGAGCTGTTTTTT.

The genes are TRBV5-1 and TRBJ1-1, with TRBD1 as a possible D gene (5 bases). This CDR3 spans 14 amino acids. Between the trimmed V and J ends, which lost 0 bases and 4 bases, there was a span of 10 bases. In germline, CDR1 is SGHRS, CDR2 YFSETQ. The CDR3 loop reads CASSLGSQGTEAFF. For the CDR3, the DNA is TGCGCCAGCAGCTTGGGTAGCCAGGGCACTGAAGCTTTCTTT.

The J gene is TRBJ2-1, the V gene TRBV6-1, with D perhaps TRBD2 (6 bases). This CDR3 has 15 residues. V was cut by 6 bases and J by 0 bases, with 12 bases left in between. The germline gives CDR1 MNHNS, CDR2 SASEGT. The CDR3 DNA reads TGTGCCAGCAGGCCAACTAGCAGCTCCTACAATGAGCAGTTCTTC. Protein: CASRPTSSSYNEQFF.

On this clone itself: The conserved final phenylalanine or tryptophan is absent from the CDR3, which likely points to a read error. The chain recombines TRBV9 with TRBJ2-3; a possible D gene is TRBD1 (7 bases). Looked up from germline, CDR1 is SGDLS and CDR2 is YYNGEE. The CDR3 loop spans 15 amino acids. The germline V and J ends were trimmed by 3 bases and 2 bases, with 13 bases remaining between them. CDR3 nucleotides: TGTGCCAGCAGCGGACAGGGAGGATACACAGATACGCAGTATCTT. Protein product: CASSGQGGYTDTQYL.

J is TRBJ2-5 and V is TRBV7-9; D may match TRBD1 or TRBD2 (6 bases each). The germline CDR1 and CDR2 sequences are SEHNR and FQNEAQ (reference sequence). The CDR3 has 14 residues. The V end lost 4 bases, the J end lost 5 bases, and 14 bases lay between the germline ends. CDR3 amino acids: CASSSPGAGETQYF. CDR3 coding DNA: TGTGCCAGCAGCTCCCCGGGGGCAGGGGAGACCCAGTACTTC.

V and J are TRBV7-2 and TRBJ2-7; tentatively, D is TRBD1 (7 bases). The CDR3 has 15 amino acids. CDR1 and CDR2 (germline): SGHTA, FQGNSA. Trimming took 3 bases from V and 6 from J, leaving 18 bases between them. The CDR3, as DNA: TGTGCCAGCAGCTTCGTAAGACTAGGGGGCCGCGAGCAGTACTTC. It yields the protein CASSFVRLGGREQYF.

The chain joins TRBV18 to TRBJ1-2; D is unresolved. This CDR3 has 14 residues. Per the germline V gene, CDR1 is KGHSH and CDR2 is LQKENI. The V end lost 1 base, the J end lost 2 bases, and 8 bases lay between the germline ends. The CDR3 DNA reads TGTGCCAGCTCACCACGCAGGCGAAACTATGGCTACACCTTC. It encodes CASSPRRRNYGYTF.

The chain employs TRBV7-9 and TRBJ2-5; D is uncertain. Germline V gene data show CDR1 as SEHNR and CDR2 as FQNEAQ (reference sequence). The V end lost 6 bases, the J end lost 3 bases, and 11 bases lay between the germline ends. The CDR3 is 13 amino acids. This CDR3 reads CASRLISEETQYF. Written as DNA, the CDR3 is TGTGCCAGCAGGTTAATAAGCGAAGAGACCCAGTACTTC.

J is TRBJ2-1 and V is TRBV15; 8 nucleotides line up with TRBD2. Germline V gives CDR1 LNHNV, CDR2 YYDKDF (reference sequence). V lost 9 bases, J lost 5 bases, and 12 bases stayed unmatched. The CDR3 totals 15 residues. The CDR3 sequence is CATLRGSGSDNEQFF. The CDR3 region has the DNA TGTGCCACGCTCCGCGGGAGCGGGAGTGACAATGAGCAGTTCTTC.

This chain links TRBV7-9 with TRBJ1-4; 7 nucleotides line up with TRBD1. The CDR3 sequence is 17 residues long. The trim removed 4 bases at V and 3 bases at J, leaving 11 bases unmatched. CDR1 and CDR2 from the germline V gene are SEHNR and FQNEAQ (reference sequence). The CDR3 region has the DNA TGTGCCAGCAGCTCGAACAGGGGAAGTAAGGCTAATGAAAAACTGTTTTTT. Translation: CASSSNRGSKANEKLFF. The variable domain in full, completed from reference TRBV7-9 and TRBJ1-4, reads DTGVSQNPRHKITKRGQNVTFRCDPISEHNRLYWYRQTLGQGPEFLTYFQNEAQLEKSRLLSDRFSAERPKGSFSTLEIQRTEQGDSAMYLCASSSNRGSKANEKLFFGSGTQLSVL.

The rearrangement uses TRBV27 and TRBJ1-2; 7 nucleotides agree with TRBD1. The junction had 8 bases not matched to a gene; V was cut back by 5 bases and J by 8 bases. There are 13 residues in the CDR3. The germline CDR1 and CDR2 sequences are MNHEY and SMNVEV (reference sequence). The CDR3 bases are TGTGCCAGCAGTCCCAGGGGGAGACCCGGCTACACCTTC. Its translation: CASSPRGRPGYTF.

A few counts support this clone. The DNA is left out, because the CDR3 cannot be placed on it with certainty; the CDR3 is given as TCRdb lists it. J is TRBJ2-2 and V is TRBV21-1; the D call TRBD2 from the table was never checked on the DNA. TRBV21-1 is labeled a pseudogene. Inclusive of both ends, the CDR3 amounts to 16 amino acids. The CDR3: CASSRRFGRGTGELFF.